The T cell receptor beta chain under discussion was sequenced for a study of memory B cells and T cells in multiple sclerosis. Per the germline V gene, CDR1 is SGHNT and CDR2 is YYREEE (reference sequence). V lost 1 base, J lost 1 base, and 9 bases lay in between. The CDR3 has 14 residues. This clone has a single count. Antigen specificity is unknown. Sequenced by immunoSEQ multiplex PCR; TCRdb stores in-frame clones only, minus some. The repertoire holds over 10,000 clones, roughly 86% seen once, with about 2.5% in the top ten. Stimulus-free culture yielded autoproliferating CFSE-dim and non-proliferating CFSE-high T cells, each sequenced separately. Replicate wells were pooled after more than 6 days of stimulus-free culture of roughly 5x10^7 CFSE-labeled PBMCs. PBMCs were labeled with 0.45 to 0.6 uM CFSE and cultured without exogenous stimuli.

This rearrangement joins TRBV5-4 to TRBJ2-7; D tentatively reads TRBD1 or TRBD2 (6 bases each). The sequence was obtained from a human donor with multiple sclerosis. The material sequenced was PBMCs from blood kept in culture. The CDR3 sequence: CASSLQGTSYEQYF. Written as DNA, the CDR3 is TGTGCCAGCAGCTTGCAGGGGACTTCCTACGAGCAGTACTTC.